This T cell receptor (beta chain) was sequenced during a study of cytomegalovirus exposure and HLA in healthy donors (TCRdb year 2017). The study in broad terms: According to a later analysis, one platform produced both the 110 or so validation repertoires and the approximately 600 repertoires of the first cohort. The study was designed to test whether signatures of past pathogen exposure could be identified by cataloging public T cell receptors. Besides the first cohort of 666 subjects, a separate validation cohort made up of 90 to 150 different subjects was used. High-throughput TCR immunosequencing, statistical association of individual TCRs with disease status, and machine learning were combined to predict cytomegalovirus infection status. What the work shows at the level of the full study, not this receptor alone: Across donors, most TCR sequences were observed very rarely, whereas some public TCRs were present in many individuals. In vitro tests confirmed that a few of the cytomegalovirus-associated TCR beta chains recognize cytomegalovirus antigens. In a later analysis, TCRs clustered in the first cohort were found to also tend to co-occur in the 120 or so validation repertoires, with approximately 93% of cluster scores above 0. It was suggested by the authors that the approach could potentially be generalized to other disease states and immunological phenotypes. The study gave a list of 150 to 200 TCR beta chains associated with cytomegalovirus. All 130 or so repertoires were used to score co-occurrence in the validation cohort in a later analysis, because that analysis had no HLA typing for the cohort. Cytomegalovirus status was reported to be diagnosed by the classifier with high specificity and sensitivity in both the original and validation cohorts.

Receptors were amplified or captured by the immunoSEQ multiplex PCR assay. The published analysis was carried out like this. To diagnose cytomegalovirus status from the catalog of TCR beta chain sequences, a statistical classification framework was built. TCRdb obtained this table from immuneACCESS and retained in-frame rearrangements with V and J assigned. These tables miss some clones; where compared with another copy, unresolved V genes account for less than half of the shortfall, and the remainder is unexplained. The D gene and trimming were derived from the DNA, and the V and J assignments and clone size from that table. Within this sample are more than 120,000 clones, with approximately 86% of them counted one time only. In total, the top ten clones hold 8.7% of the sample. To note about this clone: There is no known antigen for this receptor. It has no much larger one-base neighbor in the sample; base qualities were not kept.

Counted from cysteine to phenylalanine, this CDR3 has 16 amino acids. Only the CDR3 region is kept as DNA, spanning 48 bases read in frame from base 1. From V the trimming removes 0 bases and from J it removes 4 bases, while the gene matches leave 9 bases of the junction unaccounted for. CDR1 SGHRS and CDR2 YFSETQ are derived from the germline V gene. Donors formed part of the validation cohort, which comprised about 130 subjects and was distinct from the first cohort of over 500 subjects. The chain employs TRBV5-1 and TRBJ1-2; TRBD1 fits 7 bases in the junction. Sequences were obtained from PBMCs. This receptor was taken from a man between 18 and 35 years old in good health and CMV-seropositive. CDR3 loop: CASSLAGGGSSYGYTF. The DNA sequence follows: TGCGCCAGCAGCTTGGCCGGAGGGGGCTCTAGCTATGGCTACACCTTC.